The present T cell receptor (beta chain) was sequenced within a study of OX40 agonist ivuxolimab in advanced cancers. Study-level background: Dosing consisted of intravenous ivuxolimab at 0.01 to 10 mg/kg every 2 weeks. Cancers in dose escalation were hepatocellular, melanoma, renal cell and head and neck.

CDR1 MNHEY and CDR2 SVGAGI come from the germline V gene. The CDR3 sequence is 14 residues long. The V gene lost 3 bases and the J gene lost 4 bases, with 12 bases spanning the gap. Note on this clone: Antigen specificity is unknown.

The protocol was immunoSEQ multiplex PCR, while the TCRdb copy is restricted to in-frame clones and leaves out a portion. The table has more than 60,000 clones, more than 90% seen once; the top ten hold 0.3% to 0.4%. Regarding the study as a whole: Partial responders receiving 0.1-3.0 mg/kg showed among the lowest clonal expansion. Clonal expansion from baseline to week 6 occurred in both CD4+ and CD8+ T cells.

This chain joins TRBV6-5 and TRBJ1-1; the D gene is possibly TRBD1 (6 bases). This clonotype originated in an adult with an advanced solid tumor such as melanoma, head and neck, liver or kidney cancer. The sample in question was CD4+ or CD8+ T cells sorted from blood, obtained in a trial of the OX40 agonist ivuxolimab. The CDR3: CASSYSTGSTEAFF. CDR3 bases: TGTGCCAGCAGTTATTCGACAGGTTCCACTGAAGCTTTCTTT.